The rows below give T cell receptor beta chains drawn from one sample of a study of regulatory T cells in long-lasting Graves disease. One entry per CDR3 protein results from TCRdb running MiXCR on the multiplex PCR reads. Of approximately 360,000 distinct CDR3 sequences listed, 10% to 15% are singletons. In addition, the sample was reused for a study of T cells in Graves' hyperthyroidism and ophthalmopathy.

The source material was peripheral blood mononuclear cells (PBMCs), sampled at new diagnosis, from a patient treated with antithyroid drugs. These receptors were collected from a woman younger than 30 with Graves disease. CDR3s leave out the opening cysteine and the closing phenylalanine or tryptophan. Fields, in order: V gene, J gene, CDR3 protein.

V gene: TRBV7-2; J gene: TRBJ1-4; CDR3 protein: ASSLAGGGGFNEKLF
V gene: TRBV20-1; J gene: TRBJ2-1; CDR3 protein: SATGQGPFHEQF
V gene: TRBV7-2; J gene: TRBJ1-2; CDR3 protein: ASSSRVRPYGYT
V gene: TRBV28; J gene: TRBJ2-3; CDR3 protein: ASSFLGGVTDTQY
V gene: TRBV4-2; J gene: TRBJ2-3; CDR3 protein: ASSQRSTSRESTDTQY
V gene: TRBV20-1; J gene: TRBJ2-3; CDR3 protein: SATRGGGRYTDTQY
V gene: TRBV7-9; J gene: TRBJ1-2; CDR3 protein: ASSSLEEGYYGYT
V gene: TRBV12-3/TRBV12-4; J gene: TRBJ2-1; CDR3 protein: ASSSTGGVEF
V gene: TRBV12-3/TRBV12-4; J gene: TRBJ2-4; CDR3 protein: ASSPRAGVPAKNIQY
V gene: TRBV29-1; J gene: TRBJ1-2; CDR3 protein: SAEIRAYENYGYT
V gene: TRBV18; J gene: TRBJ1-2; CDR3 protein: ASSPGPGGQDGYT
V gene: TRBV11-1; J gene: TRBJ2-1; CDR3 protein: ASSRKQGLSSYNEQF
V gene: TRBV2; J gene: TRBJ1-2; CDR3 protein: ASSEWVGGEGYGYT
V gene: TRBV3-1; J gene: TRBJ2-2; CDR3 protein: ASSRSGQGNTGELF
V gene: TRBV20-1; J gene: TRBJ1-5; CDR3 protein: SARQGQRDQPQH
V gene: TRBV5-6; J gene: TRBJ1-4; CDR3 protein: ASSVGQGARKLF
V gene: TRBV28; J gene: TRBJ1-1; CDR3 protein: ASSLMRTGNTEAF
V gene: TRBV7-9; J gene: TRBJ2-3; CDR3 protein: ASSFLRPLAGKADTQY
V gene: TRBV7-8; J gene: TRBJ2-1; CDR3 protein: ASSLVSQGVNEQF
V gene: TRBV29-1; J gene: TRBJ1-1; CDR3 protein: SVTVVAEAF
V gene: TRBV4-1; J gene: TRBJ1-1; CDR3 protein: ASRSPTTGANTEAF
V gene: TRBV11-2; J gene: TRBJ2-3; CDR3 protein: ASSSGLAGGEPDTQY
V gene: TRBV7-6; J gene: TRBJ1-4; CDR3 protein: ASGTYRSNEKLF
V gene: TRBV27; J gene: TRBJ1-2; CDR3 protein: ASSSRGPNYGYT
V gene: TRBV29-1; J gene: TRBJ1-1; CDR3 protein: SVEGSIEAF
V gene: TRBV13; J gene: TRBJ2-1; CDR3 protein: ASSTSRDLDHNEQF
V gene: TRBV7-2; J gene: TRBJ1-1; CDR3 protein: ASSFDFKDSEAF
V gene: TRBV29-1; J gene: TRBJ2-1; CDR3 protein: SVEGGDYGSGPYNEQF
V gene: TRBV30; J gene: TRBJ2-1; CDR3 protein: AWVGGSSYNEQF
V gene: TRBV20-1; J gene: TRBJ2-1; CDR3 protein: SARLLARYNEQF
V gene: TRBV20-1; J gene: TRBJ2-1; CDR3 protein: SVGSSGRRDEQF
V gene: TRBV9; J gene: TRBJ1-2; CDR3 protein: ASSPIESNYGYT
V gene: TRBV20-1; J gene: TRBJ2-1; CDR3 protein: SARDFDRGPYNEQF
V gene: TRBV20-1; J gene: TRBJ2-2; CDR3 protein: SARSRGTGGELF
V gene: TRBV19; J gene: TRBJ2-2; CDR3 protein: ASSIYREIYTGELF
V gene: TRBV7-9; J gene: TRBJ1-1; CDR3 protein: ASSLVTGLVSEAF
V gene: TRBV6-1; J gene: TRBJ2-3; CDR3 protein: ASYAGATDTQY
V gene: TRBV12-3/TRBV12-4; J gene: TRBJ1-1; CDR3 protein: ASSLVGIQAF
V gene: TRBV12-3/TRBV12-4; J gene: TRBJ2-1; CDR3 protein: ASTPLQWGQGRVNEQF
V gene: TRBV19; J gene: TRBJ2-5; CDR3 protein: ASSTWTRSETQY
V gene: TRBV28; J gene: TRBJ1-2; CDR3 protein: ASSSGQVDGYT
V gene: TRBV6-1; J gene: TRBJ2-2; CDR3 protein: ASSPGNLEELF
V gene: TRBV9; J gene: TRBJ2-1; CDR3 protein: ASSVAAGYNEQF
V gene: TRBV18; J gene: TRBJ2-1; CDR3 protein: ASSPPRLAGYNEQF
V gene: TRBV4-3; J gene: TRBJ2-2; CDR3 protein: ASSHLAGTGELF
V gene: TRBV27; J gene: TRBJ1-2; CDR3 protein: AGSTQGGYGYT
V gene: TRBV13; J gene: TRBJ2-7; CDR3 protein: ASSPQSNYEQY
V gene: TRBV19; J gene: TRBJ2-7; CDR3 protein: ASSNGDSFEQY
V gene: TRBV15; J gene: TRBJ2-1; CDR3 protein: ATSTPPGGGYNEQF
V gene: TRBV9; J gene: TRBJ1-1; CDR3 protein: ASSVAPEDTEAF
V gene: TRBV18; J gene: TRBJ2-3; CDR3 protein: ASSHSGTSRDTQY
V gene: TRBV6-2/TRBV6-3; J gene: TRBJ1-2; CDR3 protein: ASSPRGGLAYGYT
V gene: TRBV6-2/TRBV6-3; J gene: TRBJ2-1; CDR3 protein: ASSRGVAGIYEQF
V gene: TRBV2; J gene: TRBJ1-6; CDR3 protein: ASSTQQGGNSPLH
V gene: TRBV5-1; J gene: TRBJ2-1; CDR3 protein: ASSLANEQF
V gene: TRBV20-1; J gene: TRBJ2-5; CDR3 protein: SVERGSEETQY